Below are 27 T cell receptor beta chains sequenced from a single sample in a study of blood T cell repertoires in COVID-19. Sequencing was performed with immunoSEQ multiplex PCR; in TCRdb, only in-frame clones are kept and a portion is missing. The sample records 350,000 to 400,000 clones, 85% to 90% being singletons. Sequencing was done on a sample of PBMCs or T cells enriched from blood (not recorded which). Receptors were obtained from a woman younger than 35 who had recovered from COVID-19.

This rearrangement joins TRBV5-1 to TRBJ2-5; D unclear. The CDR3 extends over 14 amino acids. CDR1 is SGHRS, CDR2 YFSETQ, per germline. Trimming took 0 bases from V and 2 from J, leaving 8 bases between them. Here the CDR3 reads CASSLGTKQETQYF. The CDR3 DNA is TGCGCCAGCAGCTTGGGAACAAAACAAGAGACCCAGTACTTC.

V gene TRBV7-3 combines with J gene TRBJ2-1; TRBD2 agrees at 10 bases. The CDR3 consists of 15 residues. J was trimmed by 9 bases and V by 5 bases; bases with no gene match: 10. Germline V gives CDR1 SGHTA, CDR2 FQGTGA. In DNA form, the CDR3 reads TGTGCCAGCAGCGACCGAGCGGGGGGGCTAAGTGAGCAGTTCTTC. Its translation: CASSDRAGGLSEQFF.

Only one count was recorded for this clone. This chain connects TRBV29-1 to TRBJ2-7; 10 positions agree with TRBD1. CDR1 and CDR2 (germline): SQVTM, ANQGSEA. The CDR3 is 16 amino acids. With V trimmed by 1 base and J by 1 base, 7 bases remained unmatched. CDR3: CSVEALDRGPSYEQYF. The CDR3 DNA reads TGCAGCGTTGAAGCCTTAGACAGGGGGCCTTCCTACGAGCAGTACTTC.

The rearrangement links TRBV10-3 to TRBJ1-6; 8 nucleotides line up with TRBD1. This CDR3 spans 14 amino acids. CDR1 and CDR2 from the germline V gene are ENHRY and SYGVKD. The J segment lost 7 bases and the V segment lost 6 bases, leaving 5 bases of the junction unmatched. CDR3: CAIRAGGWNSPLHF. The CDR3 DNA reads TGTGCCATCAGAGCAGGGGGCTGGAATTCACCCCTCCACTTT.

The chain recombines TRBV5-1 with TRBJ2-5; 10 positions agree with TRBD2. The CDR3 sequence is 15 residues long. V lost 3 bases, J lost 6 bases, and 8 bases stayed unmatched. The germline gives CDR1 SGHRS, CDR2 YFSETQ. CDR3 bases: TGCGCCAGCAGCTCCACTAGCGGGGAGGGGAAGACCCAGTACTTC. Amino acids: CASSSTSGEGKTQYF. The full variable domain, its missing parts supplied by reference TRBV5-1 and TRBJ2-5, is KAGVTQTPRYLIKTRGQQVTLSCSPISGHRSVSWYQQTPGQGLQFLFEYFSETQRNKGNFPGRFSGRQFSNSRSEMNVSTLELGDSALYLCASSSTSGEGKTQYFGPGTRLLVL.

A single count supports this clone. The rearrangement links TRBV4-1 to TRBJ2-3, with 12 bases that match TRBD2. CDR1 is MGHRA and CDR2 is YSYEKL in the germline V gene. The CDR3 loop spans 16 amino acids. Losses at the gene ends were 3 bases for V and 2 bases for J; bases not matched to a gene: 3. CDR3 coding DNA: TGCGCCAGCAGCCATGGGACTAGCGGGTTCACAGATACGCAGTATTTT. Its translation: CASSHGTSGFTDTQYF.

The genes are TRBV7-2 and TRBJ1-4; tentatively, D is TRBD1 (5 bases). Germline values: CDR1 SGHTA, CDR2 FQGNSA. V lost 1 base and J lost 4, with 7 bases in between. The CDR3 runs 14 residues. The CDR3 reads CASSLGQLNEKLFF. The CDR3 DNA sequence: TGTGCCAGCAGCTTAGGACAGCTTAATGAAAAACTGTTTTTT.

The J gene is TRBJ1-3, the V gene TRBV7-8; 8 bases fit TRBD1. Germline CDR1 and CDR2: SGHVS and FQNEAQ. The CDR3 is 18 residues long. Unmatched junction bases numbered 11, after V lost 4 bases and J lost 0 bases. In nucleotides, the CDR3 is TGTGCCAGCAGCTACAGGGGGGAGAGGACAGACTCTGGAAACACCATATATTTT. Its translation is CASSYRGERTDSGNTIYF. The whole variable domain, remainder taken from reference TRBV7-8 and TRBJ1-3, is GAGVSQSPRYKVAKRGQDVALRCDPISGHVSLFWYQQALGQGPEFLTYFQNEAQLDKSGLPSDRFFAERPEGSVSTLKIQRTQQEDSAVYLCASSYRGERTDSGNTIYFGEGSWLTVV.

The CDR3 spells CASSHSGQLTEAFF. The DNA for the CDR3 is TGTGCCAGCAGCCATTCTGGACAGCTAACTGAAGCTTTCTTT. The chain carries TRBV4-2 and TRBJ1-1, with D possibly being TRBD1 (6 bases). Germline V gene lookup returns CDR1 LGHNA and CDR2 YNFKEQ. This CDR3 has 14 amino acids. V gave up 3 bases and J gave up 5 bases, with 13 bases separating them.

This sequence joins TRBV27 and TRBJ1-2; TRBD1 matches 7 bases. Unmatched junction bases numbered 2, after V lost 3 bases and J lost 4 bases. The germline V gene has CDR1 MNHEY and CDR2 SMNVEV (reference sequence). The CDR3 covers 13 residues. The CDR3 DNA follows: TGTGCCAGCAGTTTGGGGACAGCCTATGGCTACACCTTC. It is translated as CASSLGTAYGYTF.

The V call is TRBV18, the J call TRBJ1-2; TRBD1 agrees at 9 bases. V was pared by 2 bases and J by 5 bases, with 6 bases of the junction left unmatched. The CDR3 loop spans 15 amino acids. Per germline, CDR1 KGHSH and CDR2 LQKENI. The CDR3 sequence: CASSPVGTGSYGYTF. The CDR3 bases are TGTGCCAGCTCACCAGTTGGGACAGGGAGTTATGGCTACACCTTC.

This clone was seen only once. This rearrangement joins TRBV5-4 to TRBJ1-4; 7 positions match TRBD1. V gave up 6 bases and J gave up 5 bases; unmatched junction bases: 4. This CDR3 comprises 13 residues. Germline-derived CDR1 and CDR2 are SGHNT and YYREEE (reference sequence). DNA for the CDR3: TGTGCCAGCAAAGACAGGGCGAATGAAAAACTGTTTTTT. The encoded protein is CASKDRANEKLFF.

This clone was found once. The genes are TRBV2 and TRBJ1-3; D possibly corresponds to TRBD1 (5 bases). V lost 1 base, J lost 3 bases, and 16 bases lay in between. Per germline, CDR1 SNHLY and CDR2 FYNNEI. This CDR3 spans 17 amino acids. The DNA for the CDR3 is TGTGCCAGCAGTGAAGGGGCAGGGAGGCCTCTTGGAAACACCATATATTTT. Its translation: CASSEGAGRPLGNTIYF. Full variable domain (rest looked up from reference TRBV2 and TRBJ1-3): EPEVTQTPSHQVTQMGQEVILRCVPISNHLYFYWYRQILGQKVEFLVSFYNNEISEKSEIFDDQFSVERPDGSNFTLKIRSTKLEDSAMYFCASSEGAGRPLGNTIYFGEGSWLTVV.

This clone was detected only a few times. The chain has TRBV9 and TRBJ2-3; 8 bases align to TRBD1. Per germline, CDR1 SGDLS and CDR2 YYNGEE. The CDR3 contains 16 residues. The ends lost 4 bases at V and 2 bases at J; junction bases unmatched: 9. The CDR3 DNA sequence: TGTGCCAGCAGCCGATCATTGACAGGGGCCACAGATACGCAGTATTTT. Translation gives CASSRSLTGATDTQYF.

The V call is TRBV2, the J call TRBJ2-2, with TRBD1 matching over 9 bases. The CDR3 sequence is 15 residues long. V lost 6 bases to trimming and J lost 7 bases; unmatched junction nucleotides: 9. CDR1 and CDR2 from the germline V gene are SNHLY and FYNNEI. In nucleotides, the CDR3 is TGTGCCAGCAGCCCCCCGGGACAGGGTAGCGGGGAGCTGTTTTTT. Translating gives CASSPPGQGSGELFF. Filled out from reference TRBV2 and TRBJ2-2, the complete variable domain reads EPEVTQTPSHQVTQMGQEVILRCVPISNHLYFYWYRQILGQKVEFLVSFYNNEISEKSEIFDDQFSVERPDGSNFTLKIRSTKLEDSAMYFCASSPPGQGSGELFFGEGSRLTVL.

The genes are TRBV18 and TRBJ2-6, with TRBD1 matching 9 bases. J gave up 1 base and V 6 bases, and 7 bases lay outside the gene matches. Germline CDR1 reads KGHSH; CDR2 reads LQKENI. The CDR3 contains 17 residues. The CDR3 region is CASSGGQGRSGANVLTF. As DNA, the CDR3 is TGTGCCAGCTCGGGGGGACAGGGACGTTCTGGGGCCAACGTCCTGACTTTC.

The V gene is TRBV5-1, the J gene TRBJ2-2, with 7 nucleotides matching TRBD1. Germline values: CDR1 SGHRS, CDR2 YFSETQ. V lost 3 bases and J lost 0; bases outside the gene matches: 5. The CDR3 is 16 residues long. In DNA form, the CDR3 reads TGCGCCAGCAGCTACACAGGGGACGCGAACACCGGGGAGCTGTTTTTT. Residues: CASSYTGDANTGELFF.

This chain links TRBV6-5 with TRBJ1-5; D remains ambiguous. This CDR3 comprises 13 residues. Germline V gives CDR1 MNHEY, CDR2 SVGAGI. The ends were cut back, 6 bases at V and 1 base at J, with 7 bases in the middle. The CDR3 DNA sequence: TGTGCCAGCAGCCAGCGGAGCAATCAGCCCCAGCATTTT. Its protein product is CASSQRSNQPQHF.

The chain employs TRBV7-2 and TRBJ1-2; 8 bases map to TRBD1. Germline V gene lookup returns CDR1 SGHTA and CDR2 FQGNSA. J gave up 8 bases and V 1 base, and 3 bases lay outside the gene matches. The length of the CDR3 is 13 residues. The DNA for the CDR3 is TGTGCCAGCAGCTTAGTGGGACAGGCGGGCTACACCTTC. As protein: CASSLVGQAGYTF.

CDR3 nucleotides: TGTGCCACCAGTGAGTCAGGGAATAGCAATCAGCCCCAGCATTTT. This gives the protein CATSESGNSNQPQHF. The chain employs TRBV24-1 and TRBJ1-5; D perhaps matches TRBD1 (5 bases). This CDR3 is 15 amino acids long. V was cut by 4 bases and J by 0 bases, with 9 bases left in between. Germline CDR1 and CDR2: KGHDR and SFDVKD.

This clone appeared once. The chain employs TRBV6-5 and TRBJ2-2; D unclear. The CDR3 is made up of 14 amino acids. V was pared by 2 bases and J by 0 bases, with 4 bases between. Germline lookup yields CDR1 MNHEY and CDR2 SVGAGI. The CDR3: CASSYGANTGELFF. For the CDR3, the DNA is TGTGCCAGCAGTTACGGAGCGAACACCGGGGAGCTGTTTTTT.

This rearrangement joins TRBV15 to TRBJ2-2; 9 bases match TRBD1. Germline values: CDR1 LNHNV, CDR2 YYDKDF (reference sequence). The CDR3 spans 15 residues. The J segment lost 6 bases and the V segment lost 4 bases, leaving 6 bases of the junction unmatched. In DNA, the CDR3 is TGTGCCACCAGCAAGGGGGACAGGGAGGCCGGGGAGCTGTTTTTT. As protein: CATSKGDREAGELFF.

The CDR3 sequence is CASSQGRNQPQHF. The CDR3 bases are TGTGCCAGCAGCCAAGGCAGAAATCAGCCCCAGCATTTT. The rearrangement joins TRBV14 to TRBJ1-5; D is undetermined. CDR3 length: 13 amino acids. The V end lost 1 base, the J end lost 4 bases, and 5 bases lay between the germline ends. From germline, CDR1 is SGHDN and CDR2 FVKESK.

The rearrangement joins TRBV19 to TRBJ1-1; D might be TRBD1 (6 bases). Germline V CDR1 and CDR2: LNHDA, SQIVND (reference sequence). This CDR3 is built from 15 residues. Trimming removed 4 bases at V and 1 base at J, with 13 bases between. This CDR3 is CASSNLQGGNTEAFF. Here the CDR3 DNA reads TGTGCCAGTAGTAACCTACAGGGTGGGAACACTGAAGCTTTCTTT.

The gene calls are TRBV7-9 and TRBJ2-4, with a possible D match to TRBD2 (5 bases). CDR3 length: 16 amino acids. Germline V gene sequence: CDR1 SEHNR, CDR2 FQNEAQ (reference sequence). The ends were cut back, 4 bases at V and 0 bases at J, with 13 bases in the middle. The CDR3 DNA reads TGTGCCAGCAGCTCTCCGTCTCGGGGAGCCAAAAACATTCAGTACTTC. As protein: CASSSPSRGAKNIQYF.

The CDR3 loop is CASSQGQITEAFF. Here the CDR3 DNA reads TGCGCCAGCAGCCAAGGGCAAATCACTGAAGCTTTCTTT. The V gene is TRBV4-1, the J gene TRBJ1-1, with D hard to call. The CDR3 spans 13 residues. Germline V CDR1 and CDR2: MGHRA, YSYEKL. The V end lost 1 base, the J end lost 4 bases, and 7 bases lay between the germline ends.

The chain couples TRBV6-5 to TRBJ1-1; D call uncertain. Trimming cost V 3 bases and J 4 bases, with 9 bases left between them. The CDR3 sequence is 13 residues long. Germline-derived CDR1 and CDR2 are MNHEY and SVGAGI. The CDR3 nucleotides read TGTGCCAGCAGTTATCGGGTGGGCACTGAAGCTTTCTTT. This gives the protein CASSYRVGTEAFF.